The rows below give T cell receptor beta chains drawn from one sample of a study of blood T cell repertoires in COVID-19. TCRdb keeps only in-frame clones here, not all; method: immunoSEQ multiplex PCR. In the table there are under 250,000 clones, roughly 85% of which are singletons. The specimen was PBMCs or T cells enriched from blood (not recorded which). Receptors originate from a woman aged 50 to 60 with acute COVID-19. CDR3s include the opening cysteine and the closing phenylalanine or tryptophan. A D gene is named only where the DNA matches it firmly. Only part of the rows carry a size: once, few, many, or a class if the clone is expanded.

D | J | V | size | CDR3 | DNA
TRBD1 | TRBJ2-3 | TRBV24-1 | . | CATSDTVQGNTDTQYF | TGTGCCACCAGTGACACTGTACAGGGGAACACAGATACGCAGTATTTT
. | TRBJ2-3 | TRBV6-2/TRBV6-3 | once | CASSPILDTQYF | TGTGCCAGCAGCCCTATCTTAGATACGCAGTATTTT
. | TRBJ1-3 | TRBV5-6 | . | CASSLSGPGNTIYF | TGTGCCAGCAGCTTGTCTGGGCCTGGAAACACCATATATTTT
. | TRBJ2-1 | TRBV5-5 | . | CASSLGQNLYNEQFF | TGTGCCAGCAGCTTGGGACAGAACTTATACAATGAGCAGTTCTTC
. | TRBJ2-2 | TRBV6-5 | . | CASSPPIGELFF | TGTGCCAGCAGTCCCCCCATCGGGGAGCTGTTTTTT
. | TRBJ1-2 | TRBV5-4 | . | CASRAGMGDYGYTF | TGTGCCAGCAGGGCGGGGATGGGGGACTATGGCTACACCTTC
. | TRBJ1-2 | TRBV7-2 | . | CASSLDQGRIGYTF | TGTGCCAGCAGCTTAGACCAGGGGCGAATTGGCTACACCTTC
. | TRBJ2-3 | TRBV24-1 | . | CATSDISRTDTQYF | TGTGCCACCAGTGATATCAGTCGTACGGATACGCAGTATTTT
. | TRBJ2-3 | TRBV5-4 | once | CASSLEAGSTDTQYF | TGTGCCAGCAGCTTGGAGGCGGGGAGCACAGATACGCAGTATTTT
TRBD1 | TRBJ1-2 | TRBV7-8 | . | CASSSGLPGQGPNYGYTF | TGTGCCAGCAGCTCGGGCCTACCGGGACAGGGTCCAAACTATGGCTACACCTTC
. | TRBJ2-1 | TRBV7-2 | . | CASSLGSGNEQFF | TGTGCCAGCAGCTTAGGATCCGGGAATGAGCAGTTCTTC
. | TRBJ1-1 | TRBV30 | . | CAWSVLTAETEAFF | TGTGCCTGGAGTGTACTAACGGCAGAAACTGAAGCTTTCTTT
. | TRBJ2-2 | TRBV9 | . | CASSVEGKNTGELFF | TGTGCCAGCAGCGTAGAGGGGAAGAACACCGGGGAGCTGTTTTTT
. | TRBJ1-1 | TRBV19 | . | CASSSLPGGRSTEAFF | TGTGCCAGTAGTAGTCTCCCCGGGGGGCGGAGTACTGAAGCTTTCTTT
TRBD1 | TRBJ1-2 | TRBV3-1/TRBV3-2 | . | CASSPYTDRGRGYTF | TGTGCCAGCAGCCCATATACGGACAGGGGGAGAGGCTACACCTTC
TRBD1 | TRBJ2-7 | TRBV7-6 | . | CASSHGQGADEQYF | TGTGCCAGCAGCCATGGACAGGGGGCAGACGAGCAGTACTTC
. | TRBJ1-2 | TRBV3-1/TRBV3-2 | . | CASSPGTNYGYTF | TGTGCCAGCAGCCCCGGGACTAACTATGGCTACACCTTC
. | TRBJ2-5 | TRBV5-1 | . | CASSSDILQETQYF | TGCGCCAGCAGCTCCGACATCCTCCAAGAGACCCAGTACTTC